This is a list of T cell receptor beta chains from one sample in a study of blood T cell repertoires in COVID-19. Using immunoSEQ multiplex PCR, the repertoire was profiled, and TCRdb retains in-frame clones only, with some absent. The repertoire holds more than 350,000 clones, around 87% seen once, with 10% in the top ten. The sequenced sample was peripheral blood. Every receptor here comes from a woman aged 25 to 45 with COVID-19, enrolled during active disease. Both conserved end residues are part of each CDR3. D genes are given only for firm matches. Expanded clones get a size class; other rows say once, few or many, or leave the size out.

>TRBJ1-4|TRBV4-1|.|15|TRBD1
CASSQGDRDREKLFF
TGCGCCAGCAGCCAAGGAGACAGGGACAGAGAAAAACTGTTTTTT
>TRBJ1-6|TRBV2|.|15|.
CASSLQGPGDSPLHF
TGTGCCAGCAGCCTACAGGGACCCGGAGATTCACCCCTCCACTTT
>TRBJ2-1|TRBV7-2|.|15|.
CASSPRGASYNEQFF
TGTGCCAGCAGCCCCAGGGGAGCTTCCTACAATGAGCAGTTCTTC
>TRBJ2-7|TRBV28|.|15|TRBD2
CASSAILAGSYEQYF
TGTGCCAGCAGTGCCATACTAGCGGGATCCTACGAGCAGTACTTC
>TRBJ2-7|TRBV19|.|14|TRBD2
CASSIGTSGYEQYF
TGTGCCAGTAGTATTGGGACTAGCGGATACGAGCAGTACTTC
>TRBJ2-3|TRBV5-6|.|16|.
CASSLEVSRNTDTQYF
TGTGCCAGCAGCTTGGAGGTGTCGCGGAACACAGATACGCAGTATTTT
>TRBJ2-2|TRBV6-5|.|13|TRBD1
CASHTGGAGELFF
TGTGCCAGCCATACAGGGGGCGCCGGGGAGCTGTTTTTT
>TRBJ2-5|TRBV12-3/TRBV12-4|.|13|.
CASRSGFQETQYF
TGTGCCAGCAGATCAGGGTTTCAAGAGACCCAGTACTTC
>TRBJ2-2|TRBV27|.|16|TRBD2
CASSFVGRANTGELFF
TGTGCCAGCAGCTTCGTAGGGAGGGCCAACACCGGGGAGCTGTTTTTT
>TRBJ1-3|TRBV11-2|.|16|.
CASSQTGTFSGNTIYF
TGTGCCAGCAGCCAAACAGGGACCTTCTCTGGAAACACCATATATTTT
>TRBJ2-1|TRBV24-1|.|15|.
CATSVAGKYYNEQFF
TGTGCCACCAGTGTGGCAGGGAAATACTACAATGAGCAGTTCTTC
>TRBJ2-2|TRBV24-1|.|15|TRBD1
CATSSRGRDTGELFF
TGTGCCACCAGTTCAAGGGGGCGCGACACCGGGGAGCTGTTTTTT
>TRBJ2-1|TRBV2|.|13|.
CASHVGGYNEQFF
TGTGCCAGCCACGTGGGAGGATACAATGAGCAGTTCTTC
>TRBJ1-1|TRBV19|.|13|TRBD1
CASSEQTGTEAFF
TGTGCCAGTAGTGAACAGACAGGGACTGAAGCTTTCTTT
>TRBJ2-1|TRBV2|.|16|TRBD2
CASSASLAGAYDEQFF
TGTGCCAGCAGCGCAAGTCTAGCGGGAGCATATGATGAGCAGTTCTTC
>TRBJ2-5|TRBV27|once|15|.
CASSLWATGQETQYF
TGTGCCAGCAGTTTGTGGGCGACAGGACAAGAGACCCAGTACTTC